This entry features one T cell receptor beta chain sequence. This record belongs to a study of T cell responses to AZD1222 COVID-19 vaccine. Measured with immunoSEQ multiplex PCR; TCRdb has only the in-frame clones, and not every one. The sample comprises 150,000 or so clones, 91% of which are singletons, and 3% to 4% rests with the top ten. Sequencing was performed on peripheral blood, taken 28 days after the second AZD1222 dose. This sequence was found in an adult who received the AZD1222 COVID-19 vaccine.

The CDR3 loop reads CASSSSTSGGYNEQFF. The CDR3 DNA reads TGTGCCAGCAGCTCTTCGACTAGCGGGGGGTACAATGAGCAGTTCTTC. The chain carries TRBV7-3 and TRBJ2-1; 13 bases fit TRBD2. With 4 bases clipped from V and 4 bases from J, the junction kept 4 bases outside the gene matches. CDR1 is SGHTA, CDR2 FQGTGA, per germline. This CDR3 has 16 amino acids.